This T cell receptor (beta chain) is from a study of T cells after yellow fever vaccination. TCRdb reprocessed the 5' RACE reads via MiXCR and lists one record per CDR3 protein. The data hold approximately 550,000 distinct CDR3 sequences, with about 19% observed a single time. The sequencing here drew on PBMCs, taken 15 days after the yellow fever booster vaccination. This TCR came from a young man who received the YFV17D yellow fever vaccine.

CDR3 DNA sequence: TGTGCCAGCAGTTTAAGGGGACTAGCGAACTACAATGAGCAGTTCTTC. Translating it yields CASSLRGLANYNEQFF. The chain employs TRBV6-2 or TRBV6-3 and TRBJ2-1, with 10 bases aligning to TRBD2. Germline V CDR1 and CDR2: MNHEY, SVGEGT. V lost 4 bases and J lost 3; bases outside the gene matches: 6. CDR3 size: 16 residues.